This TCR beta chain was captured by sequencing in a study of spatial heterogeneity in lung cancer. A unique molecular identifier was attached to every TCR cDNA molecule. TCRdb passed the 5' RACE reads through MiXCR, listing each CDR3 protein once. The sample lists tens of thousands of distinct CDR3 sequences; roughly 13% were seen once. The sample holds one count of this clonotype. This CDR3 is built from 13 residues. Trimming shortened V by 6 bases and J by 3 bases, and 11 bases separated the two germline ends. CDR1 and CDR2 from the germline V gene are MNHEY and SVGAGI. The time point here: sample taken at primary tumor resection. Whole RNA was taken from tumor, nontumor lung or frozen PBMC; it was then sequenced unsorted.

V gene TRBV6-5 combines with J gene TRBJ1-1; no firm D call. Material: PBMCs, obtained at surgery. The clonotype originates from a male donor with early-stage non-small cell lung cancer. Here the CDR3 reads CASRGNVDTEAFF. In nucleotides, the CDR3 is TGTGCCAGCAGGGGAAACGTGGACACTGAAGCTTTCTTT.